This TCR beta chain was recorded in a study of blood T cell repertoires in COVID-19. Study-wide context: Acute and convalescent COVID-19 samples came from the United States, Italy and Spain. In each case, the material was cDNA or gDNA derived from T cells, B-cell-depleted T cells, or PBMCs.

The ends lost 0 bases at V and 2 bases at J; junction bases unmatched: 4. The CDR3 contains 16 residues. CDR1 is LGHDT, CDR2 YNNKEL, per germline (reference sequence). With respect to this clone: Distinct nucleotide sequences in the sample also encode this CDR3.

Assay used: immunoSEQ multiplex PCR; TCRdb lists only in-frame clones, some missing. The repertoire includes around 260,000 clones, 70% to 90% of them detected once, and about 0.9% sits in the top ten. This chain uses TRBV3-1 (or the pseudogene TRBV3-2) with TRBJ1-5; 7 bases agree with TRBD1. Sequenced input: peripheral blood. This receptor was identified in a human donor with COVID-19, enrolled during active disease. The donor label of this sample is uncertain. DNA for the CDR3: TGTGCCAGCAGCCAAGATAGCAGGGGGGGCAATCAGCCCCAGCATTTT. It specifies CASSQDSRGGNQPQHF.